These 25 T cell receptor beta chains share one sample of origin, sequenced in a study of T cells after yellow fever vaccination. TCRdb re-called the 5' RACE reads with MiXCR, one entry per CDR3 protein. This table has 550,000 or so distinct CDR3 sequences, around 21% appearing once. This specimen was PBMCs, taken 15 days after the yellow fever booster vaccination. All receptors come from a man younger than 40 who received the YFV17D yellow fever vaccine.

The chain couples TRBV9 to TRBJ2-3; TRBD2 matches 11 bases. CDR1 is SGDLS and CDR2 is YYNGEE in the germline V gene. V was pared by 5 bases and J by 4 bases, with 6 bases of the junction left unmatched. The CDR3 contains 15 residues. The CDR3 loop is CASSDLAGGSDTQYF. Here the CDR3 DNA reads TGTGCCAGCAGTGATCTAGCGGGAGGATCAGATACGCAGTATTTT.

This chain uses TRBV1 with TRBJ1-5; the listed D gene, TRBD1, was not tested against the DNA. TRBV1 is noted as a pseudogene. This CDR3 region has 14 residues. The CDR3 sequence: CTSSHGDRSQPQHF. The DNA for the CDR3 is TGCACCAGCAGTCATGGCGACAGAAGCCAGCCCCAGCATTTT.

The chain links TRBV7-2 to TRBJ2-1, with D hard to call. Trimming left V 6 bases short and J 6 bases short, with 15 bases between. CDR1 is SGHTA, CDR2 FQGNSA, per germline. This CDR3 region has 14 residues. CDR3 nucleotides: TGTGCCAGCAGACCCCGGCAGGCCGCCAATGAGCAGTTCTTC. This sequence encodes CASRPRQAANEQFF.

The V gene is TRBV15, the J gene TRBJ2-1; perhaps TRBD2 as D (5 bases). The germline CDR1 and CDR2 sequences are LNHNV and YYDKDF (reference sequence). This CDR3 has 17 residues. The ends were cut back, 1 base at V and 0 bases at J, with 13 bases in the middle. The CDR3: CATSRGPASRSYNEQFF. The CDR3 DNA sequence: TGTGCCACCAGCAGAGGCCCCGCTAGCCGCTCCTACAATGAGCAGTTCTTC.

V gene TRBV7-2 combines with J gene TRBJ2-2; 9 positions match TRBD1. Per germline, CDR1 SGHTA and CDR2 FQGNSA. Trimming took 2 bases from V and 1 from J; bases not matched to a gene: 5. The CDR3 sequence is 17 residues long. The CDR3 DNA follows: TGTGCCAGCAGCTTATTGACAGGGGGGTGGAACACCGGGGAGCTGTTTTTT. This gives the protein CASSLLTGGWNTGELFF.

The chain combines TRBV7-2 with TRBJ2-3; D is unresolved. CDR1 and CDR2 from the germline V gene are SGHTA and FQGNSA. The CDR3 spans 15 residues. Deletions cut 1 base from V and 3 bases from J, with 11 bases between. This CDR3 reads CASSLVYRRTDTQYF. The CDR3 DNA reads TGTGCCAGCAGCTTAGTTTACCGCAGGACAGATACGCAGTATTTT.

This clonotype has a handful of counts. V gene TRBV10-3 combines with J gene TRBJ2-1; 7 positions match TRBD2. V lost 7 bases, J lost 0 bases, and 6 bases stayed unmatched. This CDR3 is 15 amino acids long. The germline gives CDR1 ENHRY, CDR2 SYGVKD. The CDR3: CAITTSASSYNEQFF. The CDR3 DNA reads TGTGCCATCACTACTAGCGCGAGCTCCTACAATGAGCAGTTCTTC.

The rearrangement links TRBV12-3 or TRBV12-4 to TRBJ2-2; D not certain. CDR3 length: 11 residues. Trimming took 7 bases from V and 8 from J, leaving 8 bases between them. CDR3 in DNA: TGTGCCAGCACCCTGGGGGGGGAGCTGTTTTTT. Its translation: CASTLGGELFF.

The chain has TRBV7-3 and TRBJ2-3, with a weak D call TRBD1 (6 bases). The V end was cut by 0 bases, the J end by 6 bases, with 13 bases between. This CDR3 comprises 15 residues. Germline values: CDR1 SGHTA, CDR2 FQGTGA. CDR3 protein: CASSLTHRDYDTQYF. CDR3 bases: TGTGCCAGCAGCTTAACTCACAGGGATTATGATACGCAGTATTTT.

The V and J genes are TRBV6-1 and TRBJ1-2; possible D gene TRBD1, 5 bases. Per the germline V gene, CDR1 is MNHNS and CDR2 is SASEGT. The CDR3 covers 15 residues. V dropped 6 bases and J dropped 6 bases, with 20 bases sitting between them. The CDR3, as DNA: TGTGCCAGCAGCCCCCAAAAACAGGTTATGCATGGCTACACCTTC. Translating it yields CASSPQKQVMHGYTF.

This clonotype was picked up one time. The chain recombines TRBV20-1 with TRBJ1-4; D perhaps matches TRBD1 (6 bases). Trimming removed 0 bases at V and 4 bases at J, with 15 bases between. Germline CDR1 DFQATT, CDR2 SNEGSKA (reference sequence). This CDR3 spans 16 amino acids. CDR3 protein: CSARDMTGRSNEKLFF. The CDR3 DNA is TGCAGTGCTAGAGATATGACAGGTCGGAGTAATGAAAAACTGTTTTTT.

The CDR3 protein is CASSLDVGYRREQYF. CDR3 nucleotide sequence: TGTGCCAGCAGCTTGGACGTAGGGTACAGGCGAGAGCAGTACTTC. The chain uses TRBV5-6 and TRBJ2-7; tentative D call: TRBD1 (5 bases). V dropped 0 bases and J dropped 7 bases, with 17 bases sitting between them. CDR3 length equals 15 residues. CDR1 and CDR2 (germline): SGHDT, YYEEEE.

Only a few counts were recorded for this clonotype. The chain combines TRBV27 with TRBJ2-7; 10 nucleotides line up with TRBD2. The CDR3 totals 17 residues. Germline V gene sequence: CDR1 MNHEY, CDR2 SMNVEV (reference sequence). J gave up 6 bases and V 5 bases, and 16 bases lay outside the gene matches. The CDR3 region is CASSRDGTGTSESEQYF. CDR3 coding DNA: TGTGCCAGCAGTAGAGACGGGACTGGGACTAGCGAATCCGAGCAGTACTTC.

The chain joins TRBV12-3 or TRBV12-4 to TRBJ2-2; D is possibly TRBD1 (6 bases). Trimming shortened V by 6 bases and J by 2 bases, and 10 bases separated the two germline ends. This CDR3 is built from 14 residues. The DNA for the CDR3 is TGTGCCAGCAGGAGACAGGAAAACACCGGGGAGCTGTTTTTT. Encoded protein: CASRRQENTGELFF.

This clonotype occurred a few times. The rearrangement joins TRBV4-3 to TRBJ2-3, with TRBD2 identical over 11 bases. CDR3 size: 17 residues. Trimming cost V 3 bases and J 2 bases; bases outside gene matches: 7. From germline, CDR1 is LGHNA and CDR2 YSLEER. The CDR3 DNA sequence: TGCGCCAGCAGCCAGAGCGGACTAGCGGGCTACACAGATACGCAGTATTTT. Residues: CASSQSGLAGYTDTQYF.

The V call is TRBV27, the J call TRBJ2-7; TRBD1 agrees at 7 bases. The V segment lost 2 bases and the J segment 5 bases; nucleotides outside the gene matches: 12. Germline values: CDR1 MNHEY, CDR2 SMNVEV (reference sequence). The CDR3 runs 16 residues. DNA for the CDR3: TGTGCCAGCAGTTTAACTGCCGAGACAGGGTCCCACGAGCAGTACTTC. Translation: CASSLTAETGSHEQYF.

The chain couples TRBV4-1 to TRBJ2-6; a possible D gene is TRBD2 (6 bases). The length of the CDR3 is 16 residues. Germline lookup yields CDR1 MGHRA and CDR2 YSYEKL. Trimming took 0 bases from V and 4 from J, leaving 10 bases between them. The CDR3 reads CASSQDGGVGANVLTF. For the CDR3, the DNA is TGCGCCAGCAGCCAAGATGGCGGGGTCGGGGCCAACGTCCTGACTTTC.

In nucleotides, the CDR3 is TGTGCCAGCAGCCAGGGGACATATGGCTACACCTTC. As protein: CASSQGTYGYTF. This chain links TRBV7-9 with TRBJ1-2, with D perhaps matching TRBD1 (6 bases). The CDR3 consists of 12 residues. V was pared by 5 bases and J by 5 bases, with 9 bases between. Germline CDR1 and CDR2: SEHNR and FQNEAQ (reference sequence).

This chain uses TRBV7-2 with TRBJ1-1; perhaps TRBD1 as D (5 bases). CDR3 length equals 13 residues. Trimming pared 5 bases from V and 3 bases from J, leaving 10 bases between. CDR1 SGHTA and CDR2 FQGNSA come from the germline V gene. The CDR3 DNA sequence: TGTGCCAGCAGCGCGGACACCTACACTGAAGCTTTCTTT. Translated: CASSADTYTEAFF.

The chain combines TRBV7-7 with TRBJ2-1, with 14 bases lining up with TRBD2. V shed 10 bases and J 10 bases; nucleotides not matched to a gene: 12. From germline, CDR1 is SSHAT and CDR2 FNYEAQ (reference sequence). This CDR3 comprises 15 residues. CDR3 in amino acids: CATGRGLAGVEEQFF. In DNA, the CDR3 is TGTGCCACCGGGAGGGGACTAGCGGGAGTGGAGGAGCAGTTCTTC.

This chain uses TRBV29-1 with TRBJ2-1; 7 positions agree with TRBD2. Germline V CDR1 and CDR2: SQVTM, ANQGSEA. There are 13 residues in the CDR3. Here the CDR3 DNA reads TGCGCTGGGCTGGGGCGGGAGTCGGGTGAGCAGTTCTTC. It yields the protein CAGLGRESGEQFF.

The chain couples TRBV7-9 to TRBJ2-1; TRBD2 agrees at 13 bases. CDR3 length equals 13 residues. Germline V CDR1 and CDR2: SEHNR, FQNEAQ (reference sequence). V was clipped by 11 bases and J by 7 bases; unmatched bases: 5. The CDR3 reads CAGLTSGRNEQFF. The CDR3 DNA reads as TGTGCCGGCCTGACTAGCGGGAGGAATGAGCAGTTCTTC.

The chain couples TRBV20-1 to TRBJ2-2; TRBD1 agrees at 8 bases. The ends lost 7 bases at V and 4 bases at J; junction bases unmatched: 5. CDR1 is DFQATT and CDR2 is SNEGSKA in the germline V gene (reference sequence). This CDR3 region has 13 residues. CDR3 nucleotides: TGCAGTGGGTCGGGACAGGCCACCGGGGAGCTGTTTTTT. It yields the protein CSGSGQATGELFF.

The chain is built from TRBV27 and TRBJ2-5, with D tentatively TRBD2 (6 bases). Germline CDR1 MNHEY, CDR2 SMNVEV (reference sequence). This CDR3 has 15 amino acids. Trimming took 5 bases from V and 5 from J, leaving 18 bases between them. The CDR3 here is CASSTAERALETQYF. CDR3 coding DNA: TGTGCCAGCAGTACCGCGGAGCGGGCATTGGAGACCCAGTACTTC.

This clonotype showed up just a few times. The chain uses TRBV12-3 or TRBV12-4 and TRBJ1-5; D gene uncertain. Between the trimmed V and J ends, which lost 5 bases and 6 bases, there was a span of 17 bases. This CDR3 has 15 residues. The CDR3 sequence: CASSPEKGKAQPQHF. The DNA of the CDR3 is TGTGCCAGCAGTCCCGAAAAGGGAAAGGCTCAGCCCCAGCATTTT.